This T cell receptor beta chain was sequenced during a study of blood T cell repertoires in COVID-19. At the level of the study: Acute and convalescent COVID-19 samples came from the United States, Italy and Spain. From T cells, B-cell-depleted T cells, or PBMCs came the material, which was cDNA or gDNA.

Germline V gives CDR1 SGHAT, CDR2 FQNNGV. Trimming shortened V by 4 bases and J by 4 bases, and 14 bases separated the two germline ends. The CDR3 covers 15 residues. Per the original methods: Researchers report that nucleated cell counts were estimated from reference gene primer amplification. TCRdb's copy holds only in-frame clones and misses some; the assay was immunoSEQ multiplex PCR. That table supplies the V and J calls and clone size; D and trimming were determined from the DNA. The profile shows 100,000 to 120,000 clones, about 84% of them singletons. Only one count was recorded for this clone.

This clonotype originated in a man in his forties or fifties with acute or convalescent COVID-19. The chain links TRBV11-2 to TRBJ2-4; possibly TRBD2 for D (5 bases). The sample comprised peripheral blood. CDR3 coding DNA: TGTGCCAGCAGCTCCCATGGAGGCGGAAAAAACATTCAGTACTTC. It is translated as CASSSHGGGKNIQYF. Filled out from reference TRBV11-2 and TRBJ2-4, the complete variable domain reads EAGVAQSPRYKIIEKRQSVAFWCNPISGHATLYWYQQILGQGPKLLIQFQNNGVVDDSQLPKDRFSAERLKGVDSTLKIQPAKLEDSAVYLCASSSHGGGKNIQYFGAGTRLSVL.